The clone carrying this T cell receptor beta chain was seen repeatedly, ten times or more. No antigen is known for it. The read ends 3 residues before the CDR3 terminus; that terminus is restored from the germline J gene. The entry originates in a study of T cell clonality in common variable immunodeficiency. Study conclusions and caveats: Common variable immunodeficiency TCR beta sequences reportedly had fewer deletions and N-nucleotide insertions. CVID subjects showed higher TCRbeta clonality than healthy controls.

There are 15 residues in the CDR3. The V and J ends lost 3 bases and 4 bases, in that order; junction bases with no gene match: 3. Measured with immunoSEQ multiplex PCR; TCRdb has only the in-frame clones, and not every one. The data show under 50,000 clones, none appearing only once, with about 0.68% held by the ten largest. The rearrangement joins TRBV12-3 or TRBV12-4 to TRBJ2-2; 9 bases map to TRBD1. Sequencing was done on a sample of peripheral blood mononuclear cells. This receptor was obtained from a person aged 18 to 75 in good health. CDR3 in amino acids: CASSLGQGSTGELFF. The CDR3 DNA, read in part, is TGTGCCAGCAGTTTGGGACAGGGATCCACCGGGGAG.